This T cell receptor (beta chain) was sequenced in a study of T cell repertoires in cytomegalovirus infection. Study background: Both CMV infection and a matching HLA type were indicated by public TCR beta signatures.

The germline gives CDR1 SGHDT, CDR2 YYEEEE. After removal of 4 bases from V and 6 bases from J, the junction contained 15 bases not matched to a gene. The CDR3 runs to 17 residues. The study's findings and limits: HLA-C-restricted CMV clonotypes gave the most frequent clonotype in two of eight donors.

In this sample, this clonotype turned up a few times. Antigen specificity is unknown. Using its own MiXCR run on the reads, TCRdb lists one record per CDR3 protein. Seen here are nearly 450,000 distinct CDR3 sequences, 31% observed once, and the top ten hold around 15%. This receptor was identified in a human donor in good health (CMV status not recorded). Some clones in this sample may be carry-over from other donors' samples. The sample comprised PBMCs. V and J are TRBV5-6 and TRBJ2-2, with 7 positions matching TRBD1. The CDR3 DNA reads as TGTGCCAGCAGCCTACCTTCGGACAGGCTCTATCCCGGGGAGCTGTTTTTT. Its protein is CASSLPSDRLYPGELFF. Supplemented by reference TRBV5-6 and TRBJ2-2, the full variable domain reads DAGVTQSPTHLIKTRGQQVTLRCSPKSGHDTVSWYQQALGQGPQFIFQYYEEEERQRGNFPDRFSGHQFPNYSSELNVNALLLGDSALYLCASSLPSDRLYPGELFFGEGSRLTVL.